These 20 T cell receptor beta chains came from one sample sequenced in a study of cytomegalovirus exposure and HLA in healthy donors. The PCR ran on 60 Vbeta and 13 Jbeta primers. Assay: immunoSEQ multiplex PCR; the TCRdb copy retains only in-frame clones and omits some. This table has 130,000 or so clones, roughly 80% appearing once. Sequencing used PBMCs. These receptors were obtained from a man in his forties in good health and CMV-seronegative.

The chain employs TRBV7-3 and TRBJ1-1; possible D gene TRBD1, 6 bases. The germline CDR1 and CDR2 sequences are SGHTA and FQGTGA. V lost 1 base to trimming and J lost 5 bases, with 8 bases between them. The CDR3 length is 13 residues. The chain's CDR3 is CASSLNRGTEAFF. The CDR3, as DNA: TGTGCCAGCAGCTTAAATAGGGGGACTGAAGCTTTCTTT.

This clone is a singleton in its sample. The rearrangement links TRBV7-6 to TRBJ2-5, with 8 bases aligning to TRBD1. From germline, CDR1 is SGHVS and CDR2 FNYEAQ. Unmatched junction bases numbered 10, after V lost 5 bases and J lost 5 bases. The CDR3 runs to 15 residues. The CDR3 spells CASSQRQGRGETQYF. The CDR3 DNA sequence: TGTGCCAGCAGCCAACGACAGGGGAGAGGGGAGACCCAGTACTTC.

On this clone itself: A read error may produce the germline difference seen at one junction end. V is TRBV7-7 and J is TRBJ1-4, with 10 nucleotides matching TRBD1. Germline CDR1 and CDR2: SSHAT and FNYEAQ (reference sequence). This CDR3 is built from 14 residues. The CDR3 spells CASSPGQGNEKLFF. The CDR3 nucleotides are TGTGCTAGCAGCCCGGGACAGGGGAATGAAAAACTGTTTTTT.

The V call is TRBV27, the J call TRBJ2-5, with D hard to call. V shed 1 base and J shed 7 bases, with 10 bases lying between them. The germline CDR1 and CDR2 sequences are MNHEY and SMNVEV (reference sequence). This CDR3 is 13 amino acids long. CDR3 in DNA: TGTGCCAGCAGTTTATACGGGTCGGTGACCCAGTACTTC. The encoded protein is CASSLYGSVTQYF.

In this sample, this clone turned up a few times. The rearrangement links TRBV30 to TRBJ2-2; TRBD1 matches at 7 bases. The V gene end was trimmed by 5 bases and the J gene end by 7 bases; junction bases not matched to a gene: 10. This CDR3 contains 14 residues. Looked up from germline, CDR1 is GTSNPN and CDR2 is SVGIG (reference sequence). The CDR3 reads CAWGRQGSFGELFF. DNA for the CDR3: TGTGCCTGGGGACGACAGGGAAGTTTCGGGGAGCTGTTTTTT.

This clone was recorded once. The chain combines TRBV2 with TRBJ2-7, with D possibly TRBD1 on 6 matching bases. There are 12 residues in the CDR3. Trimming stripped 4 bases from V and 3 bases from J, with 7 bases between. The germline V gene has CDR1 SNHLY and CDR2 FYNNEI. For the CDR3, the DNA is TGTGCCAGCAGTGCGGACAGCTACGAGCAGTACTTC. It specifies CASSADSYEQYF.

The V call is TRBV13, the J call TRBJ2-1, with D perhaps matching TRBD2 (6 bases). CDR3 length equals 14 residues. Germline lookup yields CDR1 PRHDT and CDR2 FYEKMQ (reference sequence). The V end lost 5 bases, the J end lost 8 bases, and 16 bases lay between the germline ends. In nucleotides, the CDR3 is TGTGCCAGCAGCCGCGGTGGAGGGCGGGATGAGCAGTTCTTC. This translates into CASSRGGGRDEQFF.

The chain uses TRBV5-1 and TRBJ2-5; 7 nucleotides line up with TRBD1. Germline V CDR1 and CDR2: SGHRS, YFSETQ. The CDR3 covers 15 residues. V gave up 0 bases and J gave up 5 bases; unmatched junction bases: 7. CDR3 protein: CASSLGGQSVETQYF. The CDR3 nucleotides read TGCGCCAGCAGCTTGGGGGGACAGTCGGTGGAGACCCAGTACTTC.

The sample holds one count of this clone. The rearrangement joins TRBV5-1 to TRBJ1-4; D gene unclear. Germline-derived CDR1 and CDR2 are SGHRS and YFSETQ. Trimming removed 0 bases from V and 0 bases from J, with 12 bases in between. The CDR3 covers 17 residues. The CDR3 DNA is TGCGCCAGCAGCTTGGGGGCAGCTTATTCAACTAATGAAAAACTGTTTTTT. Protein: CASSLGAAYSTNEKLFF.

This sequence joins TRBV6-5 and TRBJ2-7; possibly TRBD1 for D (6 bases). This CDR3 region has 15 residues. Between the trimmed V and J ends, which lost 0 bases and 4 bases, there was a span of 13 bases. Germline V CDR1 and CDR2: MNHEY, SVGAGI. This chain's CDR3 is CASSYSSDRLYEQYF. CDR3 nucleotide sequence: TGTGCCAGCAGTTACTCGAGTGACAGGCTGTACGAGCAGTACTTC.

This chain links TRBV10-2 with TRBJ1-1; D not certain. V lost 0 bases, J lost 8 bases, and 7 bases lay in between. The CDR3 has 12 residues. Germline V CDR1 and CDR2: WSHSY, SAAADI. The CDR3 region is CASSESEVEAFF. The CDR3 DNA reads TGCGCCAGCAGTGAGTCCGAGGTCGAAGCTTTCTTT.

The table lists this clone with a count of one. This rearrangement joins TRBV4-3 to TRBJ1-4; maybe TRBD1 (5 bases). Trimming took off 0 bases at V and 7 bases at J, with 12 bases between the two ends. CDR1 is LGHNA and CDR2 is YSLEER in the germline V gene. CDR3 length equals 15 residues. CDR3 sequence reads: CASSQEEGLGEKLFF. The DNA of the CDR3 is TGCGCCAGCAGCCAAGAGGAGGGGCTCGGTGAAAAACTGTTTTTT.

This chain links TRBV18 with TRBJ2-5, with a possible D match to TRBD2 (5 bases). Germline CDR1 is KGHSH and CDR2 is LQKENI. The CDR3 extends over 14 amino acids. The ends were cut back, 8 bases at V and 5 bases at J, with 18 bases in the middle. CDR3 sequence reads: CASTALDFVETQYF. CDR3 nucleotide sequence: TGTGCCAGCACAGCCTTGGACTTTGTGGAGACCCAGTACTTC.

This clone was seen a single time. The chain is built from TRBV6-5 and TRBJ1-1, with D tentatively TRBD1 (5 bases). The V and J ends lost 5 bases and 2 bases respectively, with 12 bases between them. CDR3 size: 14 residues. Looked up from germline, CDR1 is MNHEY and CDR2 is SVGAGI. As DNA, the CDR3 is TGTGCCAGCAGTACCGGGACTCCAAACACTGAAGCTTTCTTT. Translated, it gives CASSTGTPNTEAFF.

CDR3 amino acids: CASSLGLAEPYEQYF. CDR3 coding DNA: TGTGCCAGCAGCTTAGGGCTAGCGGAACCCTACGAGCAGTACTTC. This chain joins TRBV13 and TRBJ2-7; 7 nucleotides agree with TRBD2. The J segment lost 2 bases and the V segment lost 0 bases, leaving 4 bases of the junction unmatched. This CDR3 spans 15 amino acids. The V gene's germline CDR1 is PRHDT and CDR2 FYEKMQ (reference sequence).

This clone was detected only a few times. The genes are TRBV28 and TRBJ1-5; a possible D gene is TRBD1 (5 bases). Per the germline V gene, CDR1 is MDHEN and CDR2 is SYDVKM. The CDR3 totals 15 residues. V lost 2 bases and J 4 bases, leaving 12 bases between the germline ends. The CDR3 DNA follows: TGTGCCAGCAGTTTAAATGGGGGAGGGAATCAGCCCCAGCATTTT. It translates to CASSLNGGGNQPQHF.

The J gene is TRBJ2-7, the V gene TRBV18; perhaps TRBD1 as D (5 bases). V was trimmed by 3 bases and J by 5 bases, leaving 14 bases between them. Germline V gives CDR1 KGHSH, CDR2 LQKENI. This CDR3 has 14 residues. CDR3 region: CASSPGGAADEQYF. The CDR3 DNA is TGTGCCAGCTCACCTGGTGGGGCAGCTGACGAGCAGTACTTC.

The chain is built from TRBV6-1 and TRBJ1-1, with D possibly being TRBD1 (6 bases). V dropped 5 bases and J dropped 1 base, with 11 bases sitting between them. Germline V lookup: CDR1 MNHNS, CDR2 SASEGT. The CDR3 contains 14 residues. CDR3 DNA sequence: TGTGCCAGCAGTCTAGGACAGCCGAACACTGAAGCTTTCTTT. Translated: CASSLGQPNTEAFF.

The chain has TRBV28 and TRBJ1-1; D not certain. CDR3 size: 13 residues. Trimming took off 2 bases at V and 2 bases at J, with 6 bases between the two ends. CDR1 is MDHEN and CDR2 is SYDVKM in the germline V gene. CDR3 sequence: CASSLPLNTEAFF. DNA of the CDR3: TGTGCCAGCAGTTTACCACTTAACACTGAAGCTTTCTTT.

The chain links TRBV6-5 to TRBJ2-6; the D gene is possibly TRBD2 (5 bases). The CDR3 is made up of 14 amino acids. Looked up from germline, CDR1 is MNHEY and CDR2 is SVGAGI. Trimming took 6 bases from V and 10 from J, leaving 16 bases between them. The CDR3 spells CASSPGNQRNVLTF. CDR3 DNA sequence: TGTGCCAGCAGCCCCGGGAACCAGAGGAACGTCCTGACTTTC.